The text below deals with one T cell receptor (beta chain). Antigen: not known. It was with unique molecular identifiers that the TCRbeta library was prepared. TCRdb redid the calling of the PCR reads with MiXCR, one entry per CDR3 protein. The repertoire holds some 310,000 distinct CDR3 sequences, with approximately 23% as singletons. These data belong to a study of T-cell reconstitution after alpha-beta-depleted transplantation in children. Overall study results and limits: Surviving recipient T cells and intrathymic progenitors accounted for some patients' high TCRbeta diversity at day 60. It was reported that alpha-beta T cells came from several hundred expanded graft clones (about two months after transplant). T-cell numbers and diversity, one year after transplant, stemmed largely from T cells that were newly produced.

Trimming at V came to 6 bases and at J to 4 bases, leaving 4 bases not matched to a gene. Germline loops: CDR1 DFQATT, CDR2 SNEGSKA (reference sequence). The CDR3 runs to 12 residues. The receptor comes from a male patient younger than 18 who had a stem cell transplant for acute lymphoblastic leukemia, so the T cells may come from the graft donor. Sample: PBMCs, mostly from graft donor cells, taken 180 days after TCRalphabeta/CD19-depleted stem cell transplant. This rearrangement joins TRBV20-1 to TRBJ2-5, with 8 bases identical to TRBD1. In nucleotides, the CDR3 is TGCAGTGCCAGGACAGGGCGAGAGACCCAGTACTTC. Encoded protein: CSARTGRETQYF.